This TCR beta chain was sequenced for a study of shared clonotypes between healthy human individuals. As for the study in general: CD8 memory received one plate per donor, CD8 naive two, CD4 memory three and CD4 naive three.

Among the donors, all were Caucasian adults who lived in Nashville, Tennessee. The study separated CD4+ cells into CD45RA+ naive and CD45RA-negative memory subsets. V shed 5 bases and J shed 1 base, with 11 bases lying between them. There are 14 residues in the CDR3. Germline CDR1 reads SGHAT; CDR2 reads FQNNGV. Only in-frame clones appear in the TCRdb table, and some are missing; sequencing was by immunoSEQ multiplex PCR. The sample lists over a million clones; approximately 78% were seen once. The V gene is TRBV11-2, the J gene TRBJ2-5; D not certain. The TCR originated in a man younger than 35 in good health. Some clones in this sample may be carry-over from other donors' samples. Sequencing was performed on memory CD4+ T cells from PBMCs. The subset here: CD45RA-negative fraction. CDR3 sequence: CASSDHPGQETQYF. The CDR3 DNA sequence: TGTGCCAGCAGCGACCATCCGGGCCAAGAGACCCAGTACTTC. The entire variable domain, with the rest obtained from reference TRBV11-2 and TRBJ2-5, is as follows: EAGVAQSPRYKIIEKRQSVAFWCNPISGHATLYWYQQILGQGPKLLIQFQNNGVVDDSQLPKDRFSAERLKGVDSTLKIQPAKLEDSAVYLCASSDHPGQETQYFGPGTRLLVL.